These T cell receptor beta chains were read from a single sample in a study of T cell responses to AZD1222 COVID-19 vaccine. Measured with immunoSEQ multiplex PCR; TCRdb has only the in-frame clones, and not every one. The data show about 110,000 clones, with approximately 90% seen just once and 6.5% held by the top ten. Here the sequenced sample was peripheral blood, taken 28 days after the second AZD1222 dose. The source of these receptors is an adult who received the AZD1222 COVID-19 vaccine. The CDR3 runs from the conserved cysteine through the conserved F or W. The D gene is left open where the match is weak. Clone size is stated in some rows and not others, as once, few, many or a class when expanded.

cdr3_aa: CASSLTFQGMSTGELFF
cdr3_nt: TGTGCCAGCAGCTTAACGTTCCAGGGGATGAGCACCGGGGAGCTGTTTTTT
d_call: NA
v_call: TRBV7-3
j_call: TRBJ2-2
clone_size: NA

cdr3_aa: CASSKTVNTEAFF
cdr3_nt: TGTGCCAGCAGTAAGACCGTGAACACTGAAGCTTTCTTT
d_call: NA
v_call: TRBV6-5
j_call: TRBJ1-1
clone_size: NA

cdr3_aa: CASSLTGQETFF
cdr3_nt: TGTGCCAGCAGCTTAACTGGGCAAGAAACTTTCTTT
d_call: NA
v_call: TRBV7-3
j_call: TRBJ1-1
clone_size: once

cdr3_aa: CARSLPTGGSGQPQHF
cdr3_nt: TGTGCCAGAAGCTTGCCGACAGGGGGGTCTGGTCAGCCCCAGCATTTT
d_call: TRBD1
v_call: TRBV5-3
j_call: TRBJ1-5
clone_size: NA

cdr3_aa: CASSPIGASGNTIYF
cdr3_nt: TGTGCCAGCAGTCCCATAGGGGCCTCTGGAAACACCATATATTTT
d_call: NA
v_call: TRBV28
j_call: TRBJ1-3
clone_size: NA

cdr3_aa: CASSQVGGAGYTF
cdr3_nt: TGCGCCAGCAGCCAAGTTGGAGGGGCGGGCTACACCTTC
d_call: NA
v_call: TRBV4-1
j_call: TRBJ1-2
clone_size: NA

cdr3_aa: CASSPGWGSGNTIYF
cdr3_nt: TGTGCCAGCAGCCCTGGATGGGGCTCTGGAAACACCATATATTTT
d_call: NA
v_call: TRBV7-9
j_call: TRBJ1-3
clone_size: once

cdr3_aa: CASSLAGQGANEKLFF
cdr3_nt: TGCGCCAGCAGCTTGGCCGGACAGGGTGCCAATGAAAAACTGTTTTTT
d_call: TRBD1
v_call: TRBV5-1
j_call: TRBJ1-4
clone_size: NA

cdr3_aa: CASSLPLDRTGDGYTF
cdr3_nt: TGTGCCAGCAGTTTACCCCTCGACCGGACAGGGGACGGCTACACCTTC
d_call: TRBD1
v_call: TRBV28
j_call: TRBJ1-2
clone_size: NA

cdr3_aa: CASSLGTFLNEQFF
cdr3_nt: TGTGCCAGCAGCCTCGGCACGTTCCTCAATGAGCAGTTCTTC
d_call: NA
v_call: TRBV11-2
j_call: TRBJ2-1
clone_size: NA

cdr3_aa: CASSAAGGGNEQFF
cdr3_nt: TGTGCCAGCAGCGCCGCAGGGGGGGGCAATGAGCAGTTCTTC
d_call: NA
v_call: TRBV5-6
j_call: TRBJ2-1
clone_size: NA

cdr3_aa: CASTNPAGNNYGYTF
cdr3_nt: TGTGCCAGCACCAACCCGGCGGGTAACAACTATGGCTACACCTTC
d_call: NA
v_call: TRBV7-9
j_call: TRBJ1-2
clone_size: NA

cdr3_aa: CASSFSQGADGYTF
cdr3_nt: TGTGCCAGCAGCTTCTCCCAGGGGGCGGATGGCTACACCTTC
d_call: TRBD1
v_call: TRBV7-2
j_call: TRBJ1-2
clone_size: NA

cdr3_aa: CASSKQGSSYNEQFF
cdr3_nt: TGTGCCAGCAGCAAACAGGGGAGCTCCTACAATGAGCAGTTCTTC
d_call: TRBD1
v_call: TRBV3-1/TRBV3-2
j_call: TRBJ2-1
clone_size: NA

cdr3_aa: CASSEGGRWAGYTF
cdr3_nt: TGTGCCAGCAGTGAGGGGGGCCGGTGGGCCGGCTACACCTTC
d_call: NA
v_call: TRBV2
j_call: TRBJ1-2
clone_size: NA

cdr3_aa: CASSEAPEGSQPQHF
cdr3_nt: TGTGCCAGCAGTGAAGCGCCCGAAGGGTCACAGCCCCAGCATTTT
d_call: NA
v_call: TRBV6-1
j_call: TRBJ1-5
clone_size: NA

cdr3_aa: CASSQGQNTEAFF
cdr3_nt: TGTGCCAGCTCACAAGGTCAAAACACTGAAGCTTTCTTT
d_call: NA
v_call: TRBV18
j_call: TRBJ1-1
clone_size: NA

cdr3_aa: CASSSESYEQYF
cdr3_nt: TGTGCCAGCAGCTCCGAGTCGTACGAGCAGTACTTC
d_call: NA
v_call: TRBV3-1/TRBV3-2
j_call: TRBJ2-7
clone_size: NA

cdr3_aa: CARKPTQAAKNIQYF
cdr3_nt: TGCGCCAGAAAACCGACTCAGGCTGCCAAAAACATTCAGTACTTC
d_call: NA
v_call: TRBV4-3
j_call: TRBJ2-4
clone_size: once

cdr3_aa: CSVQTVTYEQYF
cdr3_nt: TGCAGCGTACAGACAGTGACCTACGAGCAGTACTTC
d_call: NA
v_call: TRBV29-1
j_call: TRBJ2-7
clone_size: NA

cdr3_aa: CASNGDGNTEAFF
cdr3_nt: TGTGCCAGCAATGGGGACGGGAACACTGAAGCTTTCTTT
d_call: NA
v_call: TRBV2
j_call: TRBJ1-1
clone_size: once

cdr3_aa: CASSFDSSGANVLTF
cdr3_nt: TGCGCCAGCAGCTTCGACAGCTCTGGGGCCAACGTCCTGACTTTC
d_call: NA
v_call: TRBV4-3
j_call: TRBJ2-6
clone_size: once

cdr3_aa: CARLGTTEAFF
cdr3_nt: TGTGCCAGGTTGGGAACCACTGAAGCTTTCTTT
d_call: NA
v_call: TRBV2
j_call: TRBJ1-1
clone_size: NA

cdr3_aa: CATSKTISGQGYGYTF
cdr3_nt: TGTGCCACCAGCAAGACTATATCAGGACAGGGTTATGGCTACACCTTC
d_call: TRBD1
v_call: TRBV15
j_call: TRBJ1-2
clone_size: NA

cdr3_aa: CASSYLNTEAFF
cdr3_nt: TGTGCCAGCAGTTACCTGAACACTGAAGCTTTCTTT
d_call: NA
v_call: TRBV12-3/TRBV12-4
j_call: TRBJ1-1
clone_size: few

cdr3_aa: CASRQWDNAEKLFF
cdr3_nt: TGTGCCAGTAGGCAGTGGGACAACGCCGAAAAACTGTTTTTT
d_call: NA
v_call: TRBV19
j_call: TRBJ1-4
clone_size: NA

cdr3_aa: CASRRGLHTGELFF
cdr3_nt: TGTGCCAGCCGGCGGGGGCTTCACACCGGGGAGCTGTTTTTT
d_call: NA
v_call: TRBV27
j_call: TRBJ2-2
clone_size: NA

cdr3_aa: CSASFSRGASRDQYF
cdr3_nt: TGCAGTGCTAGTTTTTCGCGGGGGGCCTCCCGAGACCAGTACTTC
d_call: TRBD2
v_call: TRBV20-1
j_call: TRBJ2-5
clone_size: NA

cdr3_aa: CASSLGRWGDGYTF
cdr3_nt: TGCGCCAGCAGCTTAGGAAGGTGGGGGGATGGCTACACCTTC
d_call: NA
v_call: TRBV5-1
j_call: TRBJ1-2
clone_size: NA

cdr3_aa: CASEQGAGGSNQPQHF
cdr3_nt: TGTGCCAGCGAACAGGGGGCTGGTGGGAGCAATCAGCCCCAGCATTTT
d_call: TRBD1
v_call: TRBV5-5
j_call: TRBJ1-5
clone_size: NA

cdr3_aa: CASSLRERTAAFF
cdr3_nt: TGTGCCAGCAGTTTACGCGAGCGGACAGCAGCTTTCTTT
d_call: NA
v_call: TRBV12-3/TRBV12-4
j_call: TRBJ1-1
clone_size: NA

cdr3_aa: CASSLLDRDQPQHF
cdr3_nt: TGTGCCAGCAGTCTTTTAGACCGGGATCAGCCCCAGCATTTT
d_call: NA
v_call: TRBV6-2/TRBV6-3
j_call: TRBJ1-5
clone_size: NA

cdr3_aa: CSVEGTRGPPYEQYF
cdr3_nt: TGCAGCGTTGAAGGCACCAGGGGGCCCCCCTACGAGCAGTACTTC
d_call: TRBD1
v_call: TRBV29-1
j_call: TRBJ2-7
clone_size: NA

cdr3_aa: CASSRLAGSALTKNIQYF
cdr3_nt: TGTGCCAGCTCACGACTAGCGGGGTCCGCCTTGACCAAAAACATTCAGTACTTC
d_call: TRBD2
v_call: TRBV18
j_call: TRBJ2-4
clone_size: NA

cdr3_aa: CASNLLAGHQETQYF
cdr3_nt: TGTGCCAGCAACTTACTAGCGGGACACCAAGAGACCCAGTACTTC
d_call: TRBD2
v_call: TRBV6-5
j_call: TRBJ2-5
clone_size: NA